This T cell receptor beta chain was found in a study of post-analysis software for immune sequencing data. Study-level results: Compared with controls, patients had more of five or six TRBV segments, including TRBV5-6, TRBV5-1 and TRBV20-1. Multiple sclerosis patients had significantly lower normalized Chao1 diversity than controls. F measure showed strong co-clustering of same-batch samples.

A remark on this clonotype: Its matching antigen is unknown.

Unique molecular identifiers tagged the TCR beta cDNA libraries. Between 1 and 10 million T cells gave rise to 450,000 to 650,000 cDNA molecules. TCRdb called the PCR reads again in MiXCR, with one record for every CDR3 protein. The sample records some 500,000 distinct CDR3 sequences, under 55% being singletons. V was clipped by 6 bases and J by 2 bases, with 10 bases between them. The CDR3 has 13 residues. Sample: blood. This TCR derives from a girl aged 5 to 17 with multiple sclerosis. The rearrangement links TRBV12-3 or TRBV12-4 to TRBJ1-1; D is undetermined. The DNA of the CDR3 is TGTGCCAGCAGCTCCGGCAGAAACACTGAAGCTTTCTTT. Translation: CASSSGRNTEAFF.